The next 2 T cell receptor beta chains were all read from a single sample in a study of OX40 agonist ivuxolimab in advanced cancers. The method was immunoSEQ multiplex PCR; TCRdb's version includes in-frame clones alone and lacks a portion of them. This table has fewer than 45,000 clones, around 88% appearing once. Material: CD4+ or CD8+ T cells sorted from blood, obtained in a trial of the OX40 agonist ivuxolimab. These receptors came from an adult with an advanced solid tumor such as melanoma, head and neck, liver or kidney cancer.

The chain is built from TRBV18 and TRBJ1-4; D not resolved. Germline CDR1 is KGHSH and CDR2 is LQKENI. V lost 1 base and J 5 bases, leaving 17 bases between the germline ends. The CDR3 extends over 17 amino acids. CDR3 protein: CASSPQDLGNGNEKLFF. The CDR3 DNA sequence: TGTGCCAGCTCACCACAGGACTTGGGGAATGGCAATGAAAAACTGTTTTTT.

The chain has TRBV7-9 and TRBJ2-5, with 7 bases matching TRBD1. Germline values: CDR1 SEHNR, CDR2 FQNEAQ (reference sequence). The V and J ends lost 8 bases and 3 bases, in that order; junction bases with no gene match: 9. The CDR3 consists of 14 residues. This CDR3 reads CASREGAGEETQYF. As DNA, the CDR3 is TGTGCCAGCCGCGAGGGGGCAGGGGAAGAGACCCAGTACTTC. Using reference TRBV7-9 and TRBJ2-5 for the parts outside the CDR3, the full variable domain is DTGVSQNPRHKITKRGQNVTFRCDPISEHNRLYWYRQTLGQGPEFLTYFQNEAQLEKSRLLSDRFSAERPKGSFSTLEIQRTEQGDSAMYLCASREGAGEETQYFGPGTRLLVL.